This entry describes one T cell receptor (beta chain). There are many counts of this clonotype. Its antigen remains undetermined. Base qualities are missing; no much larger clone stands one base away. Libraries were built with RT-PCR. The sequencing machine was an Illumina HiSeq 2500. In TCRdb, the public reads were trimmed at Q25 with fastp and aligned with MiXCR, with productive beta chains retained. Rows with one shared CDR3 protein collapse into an entry with the most common genes and DNA. This sample comprises fewer than 650,000 distinct CDR3 sequences, 10% to 15% of them detected only once. Around 13% of the sample lies in the top ten. Cut back by 6 bases and 0 bases, the V and J ends lie 13 bases apart. The CDR3 has 14 amino acids, counting the end cysteine and phenylalanine. Of the read, only the CDR3 DNA is kept; its 42 bases are in frame from base 1. CDR1 and CDR2 are drawn from the germline V gene (reference sequence): DFQATT, SNEGSKA.

This sample was included in a study of response to subunit inactivated influenza vaccine (dated by TCRdb to 2017 to 2018). Regarding the complete study: Deep quantitative T cell receptor repertoire profiling was used in the study to track responses to a trivalent subunit inactivated influenza vaccine. The study at large found these results: The authors suggested that each seasonal influenza vaccination may recruit only a limited number of new T cells.

What the time point label conveys for this sample: 45 to 50 days after influenza vaccine administration. The sequence was obtained from a middle-aged man who received an inactivated influenza vaccine. Donor details come from another sample of the same person, matched by shared clones. Sequenced material: PBMCs from blood, taken about 40 days after vaccination. The V and J segments used are TRBV20-1 and TRBJ2-3; the D segment cannot be called with confidence. The DNA is as follows: TGCAGTGCGCCTAGGGTGTATAGCACAGATACGCAGTATTTT. The resulting protein is CSAPRVYSTDTQYF.